Listed here are 27 T cell receptor beta chains from one sample, sequenced in a study of T cell repertoires in cytomegalovirus infection. Via MiXCR, TCRdb re-called the reads, giving one row per CDR3 protein. This table holds around 530,000 distinct CDR3 sequences, around 27% found once. Sequences were obtained from PBMCs. The source of these receptors is a human donor in good health (CMV status not recorded). Some clones in this sample may be carry-over from other donors' samples.

V gene TRBV18 combines with J gene TRBJ1-1, with no clear D. Between the trimmed V and J ends, which lost 5 bases and 1 base, there was a span of 8 bases. The germline V gene has CDR1 KGHSH and CDR2 LQKENI. There are 13 residues in the CDR3. This CDR3 reads CASSGPSNTEAFF. Here the CDR3 DNA reads TGTGCCAGCTCAGGACCCTCGAACACTGAAGCTTTCTTT.

J is TRBJ2-1 and V is TRBV7-9; tentatively, D is TRBD2 (6 bases). This CDR3 is 17 amino acids long. V was clipped by 5 bases and J by 0 bases, with 17 bases between them. The germline V gene encodes CDR1 SEHNR and CDR2 FQNEAQ (reference sequence). CDR3 loop: CASSPWGDSSSYNEQFF. In DNA, the CDR3 is TGTGCCAGCAGCCCCTGGGGGGATTCGAGCTCCTACAATGAGCAGTTCTTC.

This clonotype was observed a handful of times. This sequence joins TRBV7-6 and TRBJ1-3; perhaps TRBD1 as D (6 bases). Trimming removed 5 bases at V and 3 bases at J, with 17 bases between. This CDR3 region has 16 residues. CDR1 SGHVS and CDR2 FNYEAQ come from the germline V gene. CDR3 amino acids: CASSPNAGALGNTIYF. The CDR3 DNA is TGTGCCAGCAGCCCAAATGCGGGGGCTCTTGGAAACACCATATATTTT.

This chain uses TRBV27 with TRBJ2-7, with 7 bases lining up with TRBD2. CDR3 size: 13 residues. Germline V gene lookup returns CDR1 MNHEY and CDR2 SMNVEV (reference sequence). Germline trimming cut 5 bases from V and 1 base from J; bases unmatched to any gene: 2. CDR3: CASSRGESYEQYV. The CDR3 nucleotides are TGTGCCAGCAGTCGGGGGGAGTCCTACGAGCAGTACGTC.

V usage is TRBV12-3 or TRBV12-4 and J usage is TRBJ1-3; the D is unclear. V was shortened by 3 bases and J by 0 bases, with 9 bases between the two germline ends. This CDR3 region has 15 residues. The CDR3 is CASSLDGRSGNTIYF. The CDR3 DNA is TGTGCCAGCAGTTTGGACGGCCGCTCTGGAAACACCATATATTTT.

The chain's CDR3 is CASRSTSGQETQYF. The CDR3, as DNA: TGTGCCAGCAGGTCGACTAGCGGACAAGAGACCCAGTACTTC. The genes are TRBV7-8 and TRBJ2-5; TRBD2 matches 9 bases. V was pared by 6 bases and J by 2 bases, with 4 bases of the junction left unmatched. Germline CDR1 SGHVS, CDR2 FQNEAQ. The CDR3 runs to 14 residues.

This clonotype was recorded many times. This sequence joins TRBV7-9 and TRBJ1-1; possibly TRBD1 for D (6 bases). The CDR3 is 15 amino acids. V gave up 5 bases and J gave up 1 base, with 14 bases separating them. Germline V lookup: CDR1 SEHNR, CDR2 FQNEAQ (reference sequence). CDR3 in DNA: TGTGCCAGCAGCACGAGGACAGAAAAGAACACTGAAGCTTTCTTT. This encodes CASSTRTEKNTEAFF.

This clonotype appeared a few times. The gene calls are TRBV28 and TRBJ2-4; a weak D match, TRBD2 (6 bases). The V end was cut by 2 bases, the J end by 1 base, with 18 bases between. CDR3 length equals 18 residues. From germline, CDR1 is MDHEN and CDR2 SYDVKM. The CDR3 sequence: CASSLRFPGGGAKNIQYF. CDR3 DNA sequence: TGTGCCAGCAGTTTACGGTTCCCCGGTGGGGGGGCCAAAAACATTCAGTACTTC.

V and J are TRBV13 and TRBJ2-2, with 9 bases identical to TRBD1. The V gene end was trimmed by 5 bases and the J gene end by 5 bases; junction bases not matched to a gene: 9. The CDR3 length is 16 residues. From germline, CDR1 is PRHDT and CDR2 FYEKMQ (reference sequence). This CDR3 reads CASSPTGTGRTGELFF. The CDR3 DNA reads as TGTGCCAGCAGCCCTACCGGGACAGGGAGAACCGGGGAGCTGTTTTTT.

This sequence joins TRBV9 and TRBJ2-1; 14 positions agree with TRBD2. The CDR3 loop spans 19 amino acids. V lost 0 bases and J lost 1; bases outside the gene matches: 6. CDR1 is SGDLS, CDR2 YYNGEE, per germline. The CDR3 loop reads CASSVEGLAGVGSYNEQFF. The CDR3, as DNA: TGTGCCAGCAGCGTAGAGGGACTAGCGGGAGTAGGGTCCTACAATGAGCAGTTCTTC.

This sequence joins TRBV28 and TRBJ1-6, with 7 bases lining up with TRBD1. This CDR3 comprises 14 residues. Germline lookup yields CDR1 MDHEN and CDR2 SYDVKM. Unmatched junction bases numbered 10, after V lost 3 bases and J lost 14 bases. This chain's CDR3 is CASSFPGQSESLHF. The CDR3 bases are TGTGCCAGCAGTTTCCCGGGACAGTCGGAATCCCTCCACTTT. The complete variable domain, with remaining parts taken from reference TRBV28 and TRBJ1-6, reads DVKVTQSSRYLVKRTGEKVFLECVQDMDHENMFWYRQDPGLGLRLIYFSYDVKMKEKGDIPEGYSVSREKKERFSLILESASTNQTSMYLCASSFPGQSESLHFGNGTRLTVT.

The chain recombines TRBV20-1 with TRBJ2-5; D is ambiguous. This CDR3 comprises 12 residues. V lost 0 bases and J lost 2, with 4 bases in between. CDR1 is DFQATT, CDR2 SNEGSKA, per germline (reference sequence). DNA of the CDR3: TGCAGTGCTAGAGAACCACAAGAGACCCAGTACTTC. It codes for CSAREPQETQYF.

The J gene is TRBJ2-1, the V gene TRBV6-2 or TRBV6-3; TRBD2 aligns across 11 bases. Germline CDR1 MNHEY, CDR2 SVGEGT. Trimming at V came to 6 bases and at J to 9 bases, leaving 7 bases not matched to a gene. CDR3 length: 14 residues. As DNA, the CDR3 is TGTGCCAGCAGGGTGCTAGCGGGAGGCGCTGAGCAGTTCTTC. This translates into CASRVLAGGAEQFF.

V usage is TRBV19 and J usage is TRBJ2-3; TRBD2 matches at 8 bases. Germline lookup yields CDR1 LNHDA and CDR2 SQIVND (reference sequence). Trimming cost V 5 bases and J 6 bases; bases outside gene matches: 7. This CDR3 has 14 residues. The CDR3 nucleotides read TGTGCCAGTAGTCCCCAGCGGGAGATGGATACGCAGTATTTT. Protein: CASSPQREMDTQYF. Variable domain in full (rest from reference TRBV19 and TRBJ2-3): DGGITQSPKYLFRKEGQNVTLSCEQNLNHDAMYWYRQDPGQGLRLIYYSQIVNDFQKGDIAEGYSVSREKKESFPLTVTSAQKNPTAFYLCASSPQREMDTQYFGPGTRLTVL.

The chain recombines TRBV20-1 with TRBJ2-3; the match to TRBD2 covers 14 bases. CDR1 and CDR2 (germline): DFQATT, SNEGSKA (reference sequence). The CDR3 is 21 residues long. V shed 6 bases, J shed 2 bases, and the junction held 22 bases outside the gene matches. The CDR3 here is CSAPGHTVGLAGGPVTDTQYF. DNA for the CDR3: TGCAGTGCCCCAGGACACACGGTAGGACTAGCGGGAGGCCCGGTCACAGATACGCAGTATTTT.

This clonotype was found a few times. The genes are TRBV12-3 or TRBV12-4 and TRBJ1-2; D call uncertain. V lost 3 bases and J 4 bases, leaving 9 bases between the germline ends. This CDR3 comprises 13 residues. The CDR3 loop is CASSLVTSYGYTF. The CDR3 DNA reads as TGTGCCAGCAGTTTGGTTACCAGCTATGGCTACACCTTC.

In this sample, this clonotype turned up a few times. The chain employs TRBV7-9 and TRBJ2-3; TRBD2 agrees at 12 bases. The CDR3 loop spans 15 amino acids. CDR1 is SEHNR and CDR2 is FQNEAQ in the germline V gene (reference sequence). Germline trimming cut 10 bases from V and 4 bases from J; bases unmatched to any gene: 9. The CDR3 reads CATPGGLAGPDTQYF. For the CDR3, the DNA is TGTGCCACCCCCGGAGGACTAGCGGGACCAGATACGCAGTATTTT.

This clonotype has a handful of counts. The chain uses TRBV6-2 or TRBV6-3 and TRBJ2-1, with 10 nucleotides matching TRBD2. The trim removed 8 bases at V and 5 bases at J, leaving 6 bases unmatched. The CDR3 has 14 residues. Germline CDR1 MNHEY, CDR2 SVGEGT. CDR3 DNA sequence: TGTGCCAGCCGTCGGGGACTAGCGAACAATGAGCAGTTCTTC. This translates into CASRRGLANNEQFF.

This chain joins TRBV6-6 and TRBJ1-1, with unresolved D. The CDR3 totals 14 residues. Trimming cost V 2 bases and J 7 bases, with 14 bases left between them. Germline V gene sequence: CDR1 MNHNY, CDR2 SVGAGI (reference sequence). The CDR3 bases are TGTGCCAGCAGTTACGACGGGTCTCCTTATGAAGCTTTCTTT. As protein: CASSYDGSPYEAFF.

This clonotype has only a few counts. The rearrangement links TRBV4-3 to TRBJ2-2; either TRBD1 or TRBD2 may supply D (5 bases each). Trimming removed 1 base from V and 4 bases from J, with 10 bases in between. The CDR3 is 15 amino acids. Germline V gene data show CDR1 as LGHNA and CDR2 as YSLEER. Here the CDR3 reads CASSQGGAGTGELFF. For the CDR3, the DNA is TGCGCCAGCAGCCAAGGAGGGGCTGGCACCGGGGAGCTGTTTTTT.

The CDR3 DNA reads as TGTGCCAGCAGTCCAGGAACCCGGCACGGCGATACGCAGTATTTT. Translation: CASSPGTRHGDTQYF. The V call is TRBV7-9, the J call TRBJ2-3, with no clear D. The CDR3 has 15 residues. Per germline, CDR1 SEHNR and CDR2 FQNEAQ (reference sequence). V lost 6 bases, J lost 6 bases, and 19 bases lay in between. The whole variable domain, remainder taken from reference TRBV7-9 and TRBJ2-3, is DTGVSQNPRHKITKRGQNVTFRCDPISEHNRLYWYRQTLGQGPEFLTYFQNEAQLEKSRLLSDRFSAERPKGSFSTLEIQRTEQGDSAMYLCASSPGTRHGDTQYFGPGTRLTVL.

The chain carries TRBV4-1 and TRBJ2-7; no clear D. The CDR3 covers 14 residues. Germline CDR1 MGHRA, CDR2 YSYEKL. With 0 bases removed from V and 1 base from J, the gap between germline ends came to 7 bases. This chain's CDR3 is CASSQEPVSYEQYV. The CDR3, as DNA: TGCGCCAGCAGCCAAGAGCCAGTATCCTACGAGCAGTACGTC.

This clonotype occurred many times. The CDR3 here is CASSLESGQGFGNEQFF. The CDR3 DNA is TGTGCCAGCAGCTTAGAATCGGGCCAGGGCTTTGGCAATGAGCAGTTCTTC. The chain joins TRBV7-8 to TRBJ2-1; a possible D gene is TRBD1 (5 bases). The CDR3 spans 17 residues. Germline loops: CDR1 SGHVS, CDR2 FQNEAQ. The V gene lost 1 base and the J gene lost 6 bases, with 19 bases spanning the gap.

The gene calls are TRBV6-2 or TRBV6-3 and TRBJ1-2; TRBD1 matches 7 bases. Germline trimming cut 2 bases from V and 7 bases from J; bases unmatched to any gene: 4. The germline CDR1 and CDR2 sequences are MNHEY and SVGEGT. The CDR3 totals 13 residues. CDR3 sequence: CASSYDREAGYTF. CDR3 bases: TGTGCCAGCAGTTACGACAGGGAGGCTGGCTACACCTTC.

This clonotype was observed a handful of times. The chain has TRBV25-1 and TRBJ2-5; D is perhaps TRBD2 (6 bases). There are 15 residues in the CDR3. V dropped 5 bases and J dropped 5 bases, with 18 bases sitting between them. Germline CDR1 reads MGHDK; CDR2 reads SYGVNS. CDR3 bases: TGTGCCAGCAGTTCTACCAGCGGAGGGCGGGAGACCCAGTACTTC. This gives the protein CASSSTSGGRETQYF.

V is TRBV7-2 and J is TRBJ1-1, with D tentatively TRBD1 (5 bases). The CDR3 runs 13 residues. Germline CDR1 SGHTA, CDR2 FQGNSA. The V gene lost 2 bases and the J gene lost 9 bases, with 13 bases spanning the gap. The CDR3 protein is CASSLREGRQAFF. CDR3 bases: TGTGCCAGCAGCTTAAGGGAGGGGAGACAAGCTTTCTTT.

DNA of the CDR3: TGTGCCAGCAGCCCCCAATTATCCCACAACACTGAAGCTTTCTTT. Its translation: CASSPQLSHNTEAFF. This sequence joins TRBV7-2 and TRBJ1-1; D remains ambiguous. Trimming shortened V by 5 bases and J by 2 bases, and 15 bases separated the two germline ends. The CDR3 has 15 amino acids. Germline V gene lookup returns CDR1 SGHTA and CDR2 FQGNSA.